This T cell receptor (beta chain) derives from a study of cytomegalovirus exposure and HLA in healthy donors. Study-level points and caveats: The later analysis indicated that the majority of CMV-associated TCR beta chains appeared HLA-restricted. Sequencing probably produced one cluster of sequence variants that were highly shared. In an earlier analysis, in approximately 630 donors, most V segments appeared productive either ~87% or ~30% of the time.

Use of 60 Vbeta and 13 Jbeta primers characterized the PCR. Method: immunoSEQ multiplex PCR; TCRdb's copy keeps in-frame clones and lacks some. The table has more than 100,000 clones, just under 80% seen once. CDR1 is PRHDT and CDR2 is FYEKMQ in the germline V gene (reference sequence). The CDR3 totals 13 residues. V gave up 5 bases and J gave up 6 bases; unmatched junction bases: 6. About this clone itself: Its specificity is not known.

The chain couples TRBV13 to TRBJ2-7; 8 nucleotides line up with TRBD1. This TCR was recovered from a male donor in good health and CMV-seronegative. Sequenced sample: PBMCs. The CDR3: CASSQQGVGEQYF. Here the CDR3 DNA reads TGTGCCAGCAGCCAACAGGGGGTTGGCGAGCAGTACTTC.